This paragraph covers one TCR beta chain sequence. Sequencing was performed with immunoSEQ multiplex PCR; in TCRdb, only in-frame clones are kept and a portion is missing. The sample records under 25,000 clones, nearly 98% being singletons. These data come from a study of monozygotic twins with cystic fibrosis. Germline lookup yields CDR1 SNHLY and CDR2 FYNNEI. Losses at the gene ends were 8 bases for V and 7 bases for J; bases not matched to a gene: 8. CDR3 size: 14 residues. V and J are TRBV2 and TRBJ1-6, with 7 bases identical to TRBD1. The source material was blood. The clonotype comes from a woman younger than 45 with cystic fibrosis. The CDR3 nucleotides read TGTGCCAGCCTCCGGGACAGAGGGAATTCACCCCTCCACTTT. Translated: CASLRDRGNSPLHF.